A selection of T cell receptor beta chains follows, all from one sample in a study of T-cell memory formation after mild COVID-19. Via MiXCR, TCRdb re-called the 5' RACE reads, giving one row per CDR3 protein. Among around 300,000 distinct CDR3 sequences listed, approximately 18% were seen once. Source material: PBMCs or a T cell subset sorted from them (not recorded which). The source is a man younger than 30 who had mild COVID-19 (a few samples of this study predate the infection). Cell type and time point are not known. CDR3s include the opening cysteine and the closing phenylalanine or tryptophan. D genes are given only for firm matches. Part of the rows lack a size; the others show once, few, many or a class for expanded clones.

V gene	J gene	D gene	clone size	CDR3 DNA	CDR3 protein
TRBV28	TRBJ1-4	NA	NA	TGTGCCAGCAGGTCCGGGACAAGCTATGAAAAACTGTTTTTT	CASRSGTSYEKLFF
TRBV28	TRBJ1-1	NA	NA	TGTGCCACCTCATTGAACACTGAAGCTTTCTTT	CATSLNTEAFF
TRBV28	TRBJ2-1	NA	NA	TGTGCCAGCAGTTTATACAAGGGTGAGCAGTTCTTC	CASSLYKGEQFF
TRBV9	TRBJ1-1	TRBD1	NA	TGTGCCAGCAGCGGGACAGGGGGCGGGAGCACTGAAGCTTTCTTT	CASSGTGGGSTEAFF
TRBV5-1	TRBJ2-1	NA	few	TGCGCCAGCAGCTTGATGGGGGATGAGCAGTTCTTC	CASSLMGDEQFF
TRBV7-9	TRBJ2-7	TRBD1	few	TGTGCCAGCAGCGCACGGGACAGGGGGGCGAGCTCCTACGAGCAGTACTTC	CASSARDRGASSYEQYF
TRBV6-2/TRBV6-3	TRBJ1-6	NA	many	TGTGCCAGCACCATCGAACCCAATTCACCCCTCCACTTT	CASTIEPNSPLHF
TRBV4-2	TRBJ2-5	NA	NA	TGTGTCAGCAGCCCACCCCCGGGCAGCTTTGAGGAGACCCAGTACTTC	CVSSPPPGSFEETQYF
TRBV29-1	TRBJ1-1	NA	NA	TGCAGCGTCCCGGCGGGGGGCCTTGGGGCTTTCTTT	CSVPAGGLGAFF
TRBV5-1	TRBJ2-6	NA	NA	TGCGCCAGCAGAGTTGCCTCTGGGGCCAACGTCCTGACTTTC	CASRVASGANVLTF
TRBV18	TRBJ2-7	NA	NA	TGTGCCAGCGGCCGGGACACTACCTACGAGCAGTACTTC	CASGRDTTYEQYF
TRBV20-1	TRBJ2-1	TRBD2	NA	TGCAGTGCTAGAGTCGAAATGACTAGCGGGGGGTACAATGAGCAGTTCTTC	CSARVEMTSGGYNEQFF
TRBV28	TRBJ2-3	TRBD1	few	TGTGCCAGCAGTTCGGGACAGGGCTTTAAGGATACGCAGTATTTT	CASSSGQGFKDTQYF
TRBV7-3	TRBJ2-7	TRBD2	NA	TGTGCCAGCAGCCCGGGACTACCTCCCTACGAGCAGTACTTC	CASSPGLPPYEQYF
TRBV7-9	TRBJ1-1	NA	few	TGTGCCAGCAGCTTAGGCGGGGCGAACACTGAAGCTTTCTTT	CASSLGGANTEAFF
TRBV20-1	TRBJ2-3	TRBD2	NA	TGCAGTGCTAGAGATCGACTAGCCGGGAGGGATACGCAGTATTTT	CSARDRLAGRDTQYF
TRBV12-3/TRBV12-4	TRBJ1-1	NA	once	TGTGCCAGCATTATAGCCTGTGCAGCTTTCTTT	CASIIACAAFF
TRBV9	TRBJ2-1	NA	many	TGTGCCAGCAGCCTCCCCTCCAGGAATGAGCAGTTCTTC	CASSLPSRNEQFF
TRBV6-6	TRBJ1-1	NA	many	TGTGCCATAGCGCCCTCAGGGTTTGCTGAAGCTTTCTTT	CAIAPSGFAEAFF
TRBV12-3/TRBV12-4	TRBJ1-1	NA	few	TGTGCCAGCAGATTACCAAGACATCCCCTGAACACTGAAGCTTTCTTT	CASRLPRHPLNTEAFF
TRBV7-3	TRBJ2-3	TRBD1	NA	TGTGCCAGCAGCTTGGACAGGTTCACAGATACGCAGTATTTT	CASSLDRFTDTQYF
TRBV18	TRBJ1-1	TRBD1	few	TGTGCCAGCTCGCGCAGCCCGGGACAGGGGGCTCTGAACACTGAAGCTTTCTTT	CASSRSPGQGALNTEAFF
TRBV6-6	TRBJ2-1	TRBD1	many	TGTGCCAGCAGTTACCAGACAGGGCTCTATGAGCAGTTCTTC	CASSYQTGLYEQFF
TRBV12-3/TRBV12-4	TRBJ2-3	NA	NA	TGTGCCAGCAGTTCATCCCGGTCTAGCACAGATACGCAGTATTTT	CASSSSRSSTDTQYF
TRBV7-2	TRBJ2-5	TRBD2	NA	TGTGCCAGCAGCTTAGCTAGAGCGGGGGGTCGGGAGACCCAGTACTTC	CASSLARAGGRETQYF
TRBV7-2	TRBJ2-3	NA	NA	TGTGCCAGCGGCCGGGGGCCGGATCGGCAGTATTTT	CASGRGPDRQYF